This TCR beta chain was retrieved from a study of T cells after somatic rescue of genetic block. Trimming removed 0 bases from V and 5 bases from J; junction bases left unmatched: 1. The CDR3 is 15 residues long. The germline V gene has CDR1 SGDLS and CDR2 YYNGEE. The method was immunoSEQ multiplex PCR; TCRdb's version includes in-frame clones alone and lacks a portion of them. Here the sample spans approximately 65,000 clones, 92% being singletons. V and J are TRBV9 and TRBJ2-1; 11 positions agree with TRBD2. This sequence originates from a man aged 35-49 years. Sequencing was performed on peripheral blood mononuclear cells (PBMCs). DNA for the CDR3: TGTGCCAGCAGCGTAGTAGCGGGGGGGAACAATGAGCAGTTCTTC. As protein: CASSVVAGGNNEQFF.